Listed here is a single T cell receptor beta chain. This sample was taken from a study of blood T cell repertoires in COVID-19. Study in general: Spain, Italy and the United States supplied samples that represented acute and convalescent COVID-19. T cells, B-cell-depleted T cells, or PBMCs supplied cDNA or gDNA.

Looked up from germline, CDR1 is MDHEN and CDR2 is SYDVKM. This CDR3 comprises 16 residues. Trimming took 2 bases from V and 5 from J; bases not matched to a gene: 9. Per the authors' pipeline: Reference gene primer amplification yielded estimated nucleated cell counts. Clones were sequenced by immunoSEQ multiplex PCR, and TCRdb holds only the in-frame ones, with some missing. D and trimming were read from the DNA, whereas the V and J calls and clone size are those reported in that table. The sample carries about 90,000 clones, approximately 80% recorded once. V usage is TRBV28 and J usage is TRBJ2-5; TRBD1 matches at 9 bases. Sequenced sample: peripheral blood. The TCR sequence derives from a man between 65 and 80 years old with acute or convalescent COVID-19. CDR3 sequence (DNA): TGTGCCAGCAGTTTACTGGGACAGGGAGGTTCGGAGACCCAGTACTTC. Translated: CASSLLGQGGSETQYF.